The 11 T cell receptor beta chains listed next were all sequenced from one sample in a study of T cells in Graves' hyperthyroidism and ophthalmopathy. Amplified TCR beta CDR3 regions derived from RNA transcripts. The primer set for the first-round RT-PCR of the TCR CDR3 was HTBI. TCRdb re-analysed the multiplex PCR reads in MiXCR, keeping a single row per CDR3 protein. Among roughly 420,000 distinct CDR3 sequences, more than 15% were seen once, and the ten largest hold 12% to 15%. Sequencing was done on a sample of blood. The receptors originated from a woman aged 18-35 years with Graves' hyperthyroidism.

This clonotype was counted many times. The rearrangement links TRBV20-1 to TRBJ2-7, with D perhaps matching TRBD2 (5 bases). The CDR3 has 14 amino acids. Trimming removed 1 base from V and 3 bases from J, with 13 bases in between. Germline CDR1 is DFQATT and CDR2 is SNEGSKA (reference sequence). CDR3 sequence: CSARVPSLLYEQYF. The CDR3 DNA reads TGCAGTGCTAGAGTCCCTAGCCTCCTCTACGAGCAGTACTTC.

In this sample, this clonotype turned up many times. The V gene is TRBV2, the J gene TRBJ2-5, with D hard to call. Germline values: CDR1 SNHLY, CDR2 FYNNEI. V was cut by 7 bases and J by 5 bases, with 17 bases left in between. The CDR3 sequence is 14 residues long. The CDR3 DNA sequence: TGTGCCAGCAAGAGGAACAGTAGGGTGGAGACCCAGTACTTC. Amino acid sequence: CASKRNSRVETQYF.

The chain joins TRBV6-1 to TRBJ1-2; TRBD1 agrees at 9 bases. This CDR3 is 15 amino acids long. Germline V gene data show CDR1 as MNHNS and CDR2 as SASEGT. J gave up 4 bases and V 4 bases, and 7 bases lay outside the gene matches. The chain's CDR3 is CASSAPGQGPYGYTF. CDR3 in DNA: TGTGCCAGCAGTGCCCCGGGACAGGGTCCCTATGGCTACACCTTC.

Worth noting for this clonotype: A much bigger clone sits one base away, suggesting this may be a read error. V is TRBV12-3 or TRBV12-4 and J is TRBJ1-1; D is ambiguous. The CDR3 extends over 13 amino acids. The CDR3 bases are TGTGCCGGCAGTCCTTTTATGGGTACTGAAGCTTTCTTT. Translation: CAGSPFMGTEAFF.

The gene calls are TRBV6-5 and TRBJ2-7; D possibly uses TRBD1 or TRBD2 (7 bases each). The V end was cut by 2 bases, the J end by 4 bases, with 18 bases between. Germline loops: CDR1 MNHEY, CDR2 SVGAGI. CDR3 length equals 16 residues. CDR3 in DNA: TGTGCCAGCAGTTACCGACAGGGAGGGGCCAGGTACGAGCAGTACTTC. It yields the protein CASSYRQGGARYEQYF.

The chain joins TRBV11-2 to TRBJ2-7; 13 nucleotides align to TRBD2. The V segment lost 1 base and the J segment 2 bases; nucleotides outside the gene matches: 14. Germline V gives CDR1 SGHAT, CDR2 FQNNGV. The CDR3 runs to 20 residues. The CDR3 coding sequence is TGTGCCAGCAGCTTAGCCGGCGCCACTAGCGGGGGGGCCCAGACCTACGAGCAGTACTTC. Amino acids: CASSLAGATSGGAQTYEQYF.

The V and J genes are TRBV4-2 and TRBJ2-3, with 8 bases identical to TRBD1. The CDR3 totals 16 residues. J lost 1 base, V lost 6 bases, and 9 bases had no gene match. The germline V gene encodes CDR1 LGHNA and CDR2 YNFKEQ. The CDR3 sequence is CASRPPQGEGTDTQYF. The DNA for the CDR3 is TGTGCCAGCAGACCACCACAGGGGGAAGGCACAGATACGCAGTATTTT.

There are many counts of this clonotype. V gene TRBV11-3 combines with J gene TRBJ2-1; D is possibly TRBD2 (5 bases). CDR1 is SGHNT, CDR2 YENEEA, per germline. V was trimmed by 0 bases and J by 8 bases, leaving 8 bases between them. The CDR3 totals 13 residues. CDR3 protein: CASSLDWGDEQFF. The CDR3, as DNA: TGTGCCAGCAGCTTAGATTGGGGAGATGAGCAGTTCTTC.

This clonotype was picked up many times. The CDR3 sequence: CASSQNQGSHEKLFF. The CDR3, as DNA: TGTGCCAGCAGCCAAAATCAGGGAAGCCATGAAAAACTGTTTTTT. The rearrangement links TRBV3-1 to TRBJ1-4; D might be TRBD1 (5 bases). This CDR3 comprises 15 residues. The germline gives CDR1 LGHDT, CDR2 YNNKEL (reference sequence). Trimming stripped 2 bases from V and 6 bases from J, with 13 bases between.

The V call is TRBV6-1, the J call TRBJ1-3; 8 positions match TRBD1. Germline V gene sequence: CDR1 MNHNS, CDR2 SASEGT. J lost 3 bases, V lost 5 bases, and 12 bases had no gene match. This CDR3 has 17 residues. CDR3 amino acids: CASSYKGTGLGGNTIYF. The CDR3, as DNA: TGTGCCAGCAGTTACAAAGGGACAGGCCTAGGTGGAAACACCATATATTTT.

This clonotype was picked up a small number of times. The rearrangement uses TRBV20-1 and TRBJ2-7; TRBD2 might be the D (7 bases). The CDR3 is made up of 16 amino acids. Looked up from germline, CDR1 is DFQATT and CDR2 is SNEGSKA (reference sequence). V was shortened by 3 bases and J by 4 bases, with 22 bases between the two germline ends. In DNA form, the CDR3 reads TGCAGTGCTAGCGGAGGGGGGACTATCCGCGTTTACGAGCAGTACTTC. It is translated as CSASGGGTIRVYEQYF.